What follows describes a single TCR beta chain. Its antigen is not known. This table comes from immunoSEQ multiplex PCR, and its TCRdb copy is limited to in-frame clones, with some not included. Among more than 100,000 clones listed, about 88% were seen once. The data were taken from a study of T cell clones after liver transplantation. About the research overall: Subjects received no induction therapy and standard immunosuppression until randomization at 12-24 months post-transplant.

Study findings and constraints: Graft donor-reactive T cells may have migrated into the graft rather than being deleted.

The CDR3 consists of 15 residues. CDR1 MNHNY and CDR2 SVGAGI come from the germline V gene (reference sequence). Trimming cost V 4 bases and J 3 bases; bases outside gene matches: 5. The chain couples TRBV6-6 to TRBJ1-2, with 10 bases aligning to TRBD1. This clonotype originated in a human patient who received a liver transplant. A share of the T cells may be of graft donor origin. Sequencing used CD4+ T cells from blood, obtained approximately 50 months after liver transplant. CDR3 in DNA: TGTGCCAGCAGTTCGCCCGGGACAGGGGACTATGGCTACACCTTC. Its translation is CASSSPGTGDYGYTF.